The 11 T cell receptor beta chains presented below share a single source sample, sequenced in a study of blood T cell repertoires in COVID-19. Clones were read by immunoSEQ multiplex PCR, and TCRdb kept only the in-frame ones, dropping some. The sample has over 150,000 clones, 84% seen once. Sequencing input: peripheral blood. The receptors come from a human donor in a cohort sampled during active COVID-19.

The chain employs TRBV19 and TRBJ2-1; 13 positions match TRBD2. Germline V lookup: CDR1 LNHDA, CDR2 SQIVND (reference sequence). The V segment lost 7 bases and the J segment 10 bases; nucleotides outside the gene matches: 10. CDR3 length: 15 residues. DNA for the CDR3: TGTGCCAGTAACCCCGGACTAGCGGGAGTGGGCGAGCAGTTCTTC. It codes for CASNPGLAGVGEQFF. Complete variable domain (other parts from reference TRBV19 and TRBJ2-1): DGGITQSPKYLFRKEGQNVTLSCEQNLNHDAMYWYRQDPGQGLRLIYYSQIVNDFQKGDIAEGYSVSREKKESFPLTVTSAQKNPTAFYLCASNPGLAGVGEQFFGPGTRLTVL.

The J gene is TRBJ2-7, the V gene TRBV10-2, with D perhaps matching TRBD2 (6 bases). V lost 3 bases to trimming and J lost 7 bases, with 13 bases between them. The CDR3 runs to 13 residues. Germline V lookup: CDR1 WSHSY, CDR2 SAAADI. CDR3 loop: CASSETGVREQYF. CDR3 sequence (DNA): TGCGCCAGCAGTGAAACGGGAGTGCGGGAGCAGTACTTC.

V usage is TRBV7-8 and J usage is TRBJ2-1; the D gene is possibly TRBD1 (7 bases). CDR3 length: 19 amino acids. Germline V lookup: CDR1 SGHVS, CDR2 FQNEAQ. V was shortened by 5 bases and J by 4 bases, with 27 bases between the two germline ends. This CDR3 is CASSPLVVPGGKPYNEQFF. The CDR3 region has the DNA TGTGCCAGCAGCCCATTAGTGGTGCCAGGGGGGAAGCCATACAATGAGCAGTTCTTC. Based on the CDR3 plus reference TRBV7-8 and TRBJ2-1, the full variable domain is GAGVSQSPRYKVAKRGQDVALRCDPISGHVSLFWYQQALGQGPEFLTYFQNEAQLDKSGLPSDRFFAERPEGSVSTLKIQRTQQEDSAVYLCASSPLVVPGGKPYNEQFFGPGTRLTVL.

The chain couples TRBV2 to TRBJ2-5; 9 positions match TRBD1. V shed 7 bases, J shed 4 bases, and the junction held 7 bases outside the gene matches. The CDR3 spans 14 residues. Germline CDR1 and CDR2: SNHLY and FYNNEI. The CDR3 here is CASNRRDRAETQYF. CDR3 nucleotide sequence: TGTGCCAGCAATCGGCGGGACAGGGCAGAGACCCAGTACTTC. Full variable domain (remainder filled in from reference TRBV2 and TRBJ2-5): EPEVTQTPSHQVTQMGQEVILRCVPISNHLYFYWYRQILGQKVEFLVSFYNNEISEKSEIFDDQFSVERPDGSNFTLKIRSTKLEDSAMYFCASNRRDRAETQYFGPGTRLLVL.

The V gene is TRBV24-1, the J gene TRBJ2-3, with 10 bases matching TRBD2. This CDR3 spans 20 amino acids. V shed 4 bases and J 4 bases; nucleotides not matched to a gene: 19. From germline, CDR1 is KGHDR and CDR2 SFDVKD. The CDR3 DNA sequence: TGTGCCACCAGTGACCCCAGAACTGTCACGAGCGGGAGGGCCCCAGATACGCAGTATTTT. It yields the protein CATSDPRTVTSGRAPDTQYF.

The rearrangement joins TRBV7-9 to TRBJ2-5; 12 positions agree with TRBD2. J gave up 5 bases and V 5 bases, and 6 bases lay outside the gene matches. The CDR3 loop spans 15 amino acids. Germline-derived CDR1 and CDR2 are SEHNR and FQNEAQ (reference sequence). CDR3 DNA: TGTGCCAGCAGCCCACTAGCGGGAGGTGGGGAGACCCAGTACTTC. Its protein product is CASSPLAGGGETQYF.

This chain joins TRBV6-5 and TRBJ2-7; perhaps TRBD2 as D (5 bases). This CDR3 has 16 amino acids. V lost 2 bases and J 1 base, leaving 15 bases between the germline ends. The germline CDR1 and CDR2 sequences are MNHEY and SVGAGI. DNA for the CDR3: TGTGCCAGCAGTTACACATCCGGGATACAATCCTACGAGCAGTACTTC. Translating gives CASSYTSGIQSYEQYF.

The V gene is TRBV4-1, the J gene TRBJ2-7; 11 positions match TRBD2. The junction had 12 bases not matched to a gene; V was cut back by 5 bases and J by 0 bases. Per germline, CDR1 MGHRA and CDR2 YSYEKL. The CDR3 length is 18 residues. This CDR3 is CASSSWTSGSHSSYEQYF. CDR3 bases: TGCGCCAGCAGCTCCTGGACTAGCGGGTCTCACAGCTCCTACGAGCAGTACTTC.

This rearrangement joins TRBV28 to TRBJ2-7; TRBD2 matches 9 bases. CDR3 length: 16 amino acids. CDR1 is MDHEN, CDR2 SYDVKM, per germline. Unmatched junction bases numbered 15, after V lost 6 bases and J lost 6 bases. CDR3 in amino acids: CASSQRAGAGGLEQYF. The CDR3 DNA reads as TGTGCCAGCAGCCAACGCGCCGGGGCGGGAGGGCTCGAGCAGTACTTC.

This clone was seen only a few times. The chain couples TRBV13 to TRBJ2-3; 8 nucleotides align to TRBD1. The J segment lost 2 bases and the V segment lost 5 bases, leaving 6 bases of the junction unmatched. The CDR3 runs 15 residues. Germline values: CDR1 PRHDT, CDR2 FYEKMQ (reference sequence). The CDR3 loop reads CASSRRQGSTDTQYF. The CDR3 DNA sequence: TGTGCCAGCAGCCGCAGACAGGGGTCCACAGATACGCAGTATTTT.

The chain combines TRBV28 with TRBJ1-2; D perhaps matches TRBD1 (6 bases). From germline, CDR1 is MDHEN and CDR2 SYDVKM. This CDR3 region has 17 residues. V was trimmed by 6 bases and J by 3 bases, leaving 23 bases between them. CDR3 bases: TGTGCCAGCAGCCCAAGGTGGCGGGGGGCGAGGCACTATGGCTACACCTTC. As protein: CASSPRWRGARHYGYTF.